The text below deals with one T cell receptor beta chain. Its antigen is as yet unknown. TCRdb ran MiXCR on the RT-PCR reads and lists one entry per CDR3 protein. The sample carries around 190,000 distinct CDR3 sequences, 13% to 15% recorded once. The source of the sample is a study of response to subunit inactivated influenza vaccine. Study-wide points: The authors suggested that few new T cells are recruited per seasonal influenza vaccination.

The trim removed 2 bases at V and 2 bases at J, leaving 7 bases unmatched. The CDR3 runs 16 residues. From germline, CDR1 is SGHVS and CDR2 FQNEAQ. The input for sequencing was CD8+ T cells sorted from PBMCs, taken more than 4 days after vaccination. This clonotype was obtained from a man aged 45 to 65 who received an inactivated influenza vaccine. This chain links TRBV7-8 with TRBJ2-7; the match to TRBD2 covers 9 bases. This CDR3 is CASSLTAVAGAYEQYF. For the CDR3, the DNA is TGTGCCAGCAGCTTAACGGCGGTAGCGGGAGCCTACGAGCAGTACTTC.